This entry lists 10 T cell receptor beta chains sequenced from one sample in a study of T cells in Graves' hyperthyroidism and ophthalmopathy. Template material for amplifying TCR beta CDR3 regions consisted of RNA transcripts. The study used the HTBI primer set for a first-round RT-PCR of the TCR CDR3. TCRdb independently ran MiXCR on the multiplex PCR reads; one entry per CDR3 protein. The table has around 760,000 distinct CDR3 sequences, over 35% seen once. Material: blood. The origin of the receptors is a woman in her 40s with Graves' hyperthyroidism.

Of note for this clonotype: An end of the junction differs from the germline gene, which may be a read error. J is TRBJ2-7 and V is TRBV7-9; tentatively, D is TRBD1 (7 bases). The V gene's germline CDR1 is SEHNR and CDR2 FQNEAQ (reference sequence). The length of the CDR3 is 15 residues. This CDR3 is CASSLEGAGTYKQYF. In DNA, the CDR3 is TGTGCCAGCAGCTTAGAGGGGGCGGGGACCTACAAGCAGTACTTC.

To note about this clonotype: Given a much more abundant clone one base away, this may be a read error. The rearrangement uses TRBV6-6 and TRBJ1-6, with unresolved D. Germline V gene lookup returns CDR1 MNHNY and CDR2 SVGAGI (reference sequence). The CDR3 is 11 amino acids. The CDR3 nucleotides read TGTGCCAGCAGTTACTCGACACCCCTCCGCTTT. This encodes CASSYSTPLRF.

The chain recombines TRBV6-5 with TRBJ1-1; D perhaps matches TRBD1 (5 bases). V lost 2 bases, J lost 1 base, and 14 bases lay in between. In germline, CDR1 is MNHEY, CDR2 SVGAGI. This CDR3 is 16 amino acids long. The CDR3 region is CASSYVAGGRNTEAFF. CDR3 sequence (DNA): TGTGCCAGCAGTTACGTCGCGGGGGGGAGGAACACTGAAGCTTTCTTT.

This clonotype was seen a handful of times. The V gene is TRBV5-6, the J gene TRBJ1-2, with D unclear. V shed 4 bases and J shed 1 base, with 17 bases lying between them. The CDR3 spans 16 residues. The germline V gene encodes CDR1 SGHDT and CDR2 YYEEEE. In DNA, the CDR3 is TGTGCCAGCAGCCGACCCTACGTTACTTTTAACTATGGCTACACCTTC. This gives the protein CASSRPYVTFNYGYTF.

This chain uses TRBV9 with TRBJ1-5, with D unclear. The CDR3 has 14 amino acids. V lost 6 bases and J lost 0, with 10 bases in between. Germline CDR1 reads SGDLS; CDR2 reads YYNGEE. The DNA of the CDR3 is TGTGCCAGCACCGACACCTATAGCAATCAGCCCCAGCATTTT. This codes for CASTDTYSNQPQHF.

This clonotype has a handful of counts. This chain connects TRBV9 to TRBJ1-4; maybe TRBD1 (6 bases). This CDR3 comprises 14 residues. Germline CDR1 and CDR2: SGDLS and YYNGEE. V was clipped by 3 bases and J by 8 bases, with 14 bases between them. In nucleotides, the CDR3 is TGTGCCAGCAGCGCAACAGGGCTTGGGGAAAAACTGTTTTTT. This translates into CASSATGLGEKLFF.

This clonotype has a count of ten or more. The chain combines TRBV5-8 with TRBJ1-2, with 7 bases matching TRBD1. Per germline, CDR1 SGHTS and CDR2 YDEGEE. The CDR3 length is 13 residues. Trimming removed 0 bases from V and 8 bases from J; junction bases left unmatched: 4. This chain's CDR3 is CASSLDDRDGYTF. The DNA of the CDR3 is TGTGCCAGCAGCTTGGATGACAGGGACGGCTACACCTTC.

This clonotype was seen at least ten times. The chain is built from TRBV7-9 and TRBJ1-1, with 9 bases that match TRBD1. The V gene's germline CDR1 is SEHNR and CDR2 FQNEAQ (reference sequence). V shed 4 bases and J 1 base; nucleotides not matched to a gene: 4. This CDR3 is 15 amino acids long. The CDR3 nucleotides read TGTGCCAGCAGCTCCAGACAGGGGGGGAACACTGAAGCTTTCTTT. It codes for CASSSRQGGNTEAFF.

This clonotype was counted many times. The chain carries TRBV6-5 and TRBJ2-7, with D unresolved. V lost 2 bases, J lost 4 bases, and 12 bases lay in between. Germline V gene data show CDR1 as MNHEY and CDR2 as SVGAGI. The CDR3 extends over 14 amino acids. The CDR3 region has the DNA TGTGCCAGCAGTTACACCTTAGGGCATTACGAGCAGTACTTC. Translation gives CASSYTLGHYEQYF.

This clonotype was observed many times. This sequence joins TRBV19 and TRBJ1-5; TRBD1 matches 7 bases. CDR1 and CDR2 from the germline V gene are LNHDA and SQIVND (reference sequence). V was clipped by 4 bases and J by 4 bases; unmatched bases: 10. The CDR3 is 16 residues long. CDR3 in amino acids: CASSTSGTELNQPQHF. Here the CDR3 DNA reads TGTGCCAGTAGTACCTCAGGGACAGAGCTGAATCAGCCCCAGCATTTT. Combining the CDR3 with reference TRBV19 and TRBJ1-5 gives the whole variable domain DGGITQSPKYLFRKEGQNVTLSCEQNLNHDAMYWYRQDPGQGLRLIYYSQIVNDFQKGDIAEGYSVSREKKESFPLTVTSAQKNPTAFYLCASSTSGTELNQPQHFGDGTRLSIL.